The 8 T cell receptor beta chains in this list originate from one sample, sequenced in a study of T cells in localized non-small cell lung cancer. Profiling relied on immunoSEQ multiplex PCR, and the TCRdb table lists in-frame clones only, not all of them. The repertoire holds several hundred clones, less than 25% seen once, with about a fifth in the top ten. The source material was lung tumor tissue, sampled before any cancer treatment. The receptors come from a female donor older than 55 with stage II squamous cell lung carcinoma.

This chain connects TRBV30 to TRBJ1-2, with TRBD1 matching over 7 bases. This CDR3 has 16 residues. Trimming at V came to 3 bases and at J to 2 bases, leaving 12 bases not matched to a gene. CDR1 is GTSNPN and CDR2 is SVGIG in the germline V gene (reference sequence). CDR3: CAWSRFPTGSNYGYTF. The CDR3 DNA is TGTGCCTGGAGCCGTTTTCCGACAGGGTCAAACTATGGCTACACCTTC.

This clone is labeled as medium-sized. V gene TRBV11-3 combines with J gene TRBJ2-2; possibly TRBD1 for D (6 bases). This CDR3 is built from 16 residues. The V end was cut by 3 bases, the J end by 2 bases, with 13 bases between. The germline V gene has CDR1 SGHNT and CDR2 YENEEA. This CDR3 reads CASSFPTGINTGELFF. The CDR3 DNA sequence: TGTGCCAGCAGCTTCCCTACAGGGATTAACACCGGGGAGCTGTTTTTT.

The chain uses TRBV19 and TRBJ1-5; D possibly corresponds to TRBD1 (6 bases). CDR3 size: 15 residues. Per germline, CDR1 LNHDA and CDR2 SQIVND (reference sequence). V was pared by 7 bases and J by 0 bases, with 13 bases between. The CDR3 spells CASKTGTSSNQPQHF. The CDR3 bases are TGTGCCAGTAAAACAGGGACTTCTAGCAATCAGCCCCAGCATTTT.

Relative to its sample, this clone is large. One end of the junction varies from germline; a read error may be responsible. The V gene is TRBV11-3, the J gene TRBJ1-4; the D gene is possibly TRBD1 (5 bases). Germline values: CDR1 SGHNT, CDR2 YENEEA. The CDR3 is made up of 15 amino acids. The DNA for the CDR3 is TGTGCTAGCAGCTTAACAACAGGTCCAAATGAAAAACTGTTTTTT. Translating gives CASSLTTGPNEKLFF. Looking up the rest from reference TRBV11-3 and TRBJ1-4 gives the full variable domain: EAGVVQSPRYKIIEKKQPVAFWCNPISGHNTLYWYLQNLGQGPELLIRYENEEAVDDSQLPKDRFSAERLKGVDSTLKIQPAELGDSAVYLCASSLTTGPNEKLFFGSGTQLSVL.

This clone is labeled as medium-sized. The J gene is TRBJ2-5, the V gene TRBV11-3, with 9 nucleotides matching TRBD2. The CDR3 is made up of 15 amino acids. The V segment lost 3 bases and the J segment 4 bases; nucleotides outside the gene matches: 6. Germline CDR1 reads SGHNT; CDR2 reads YENEEA. CDR3 bases: TGTGCCAGCAGCTTCGGCGGGGGGGCCAGAGAGACCCAGTACTTC. It codes for CASSFGGGARETQYF.

This chain connects TRBV28 to TRBJ2-7; a possible D gene is TRBD1 (6 bases). Between the trimmed V and J ends, which lost 8 bases and 1 base, there was a span of 9 bases. CDR1 is MDHEN and CDR2 is SYDVKM in the germline V gene. There are 12 residues in the CDR3. Here the CDR3 DNA reads TGTGCCAGCCGACAGGAGTCCTACGAGCAGTACTTC. This gives the protein CASRQESYEQYF.

This chain joins TRBV7-6 and TRBJ2-7; the D gene is possibly TRBD2 (6 bases). V was pared by 6 bases and J by 6 bases, with 18 bases between. Germline CDR1 SGHVS, CDR2 FNYEAQ. This CDR3 is built from 14 residues. CDR3 DNA: TGTGCCAGCAGTCTGGCGGGGACGGCTTCCGAGCAGTACGTC. It encodes CASSLAGTASEQYV.

This clone was observed a few times. A read error may account for a junction end that differs from germline. The rearrangement joins TRBV6-8 to TRBJ2-3; D gene ambiguous. Per the germline V gene, CDR1 is MNHGY and CDR2 is SAAAGT. This CDR3 spans 13 amino acids. This chain's CDR3 is CAISRASTDTQYF. The DNA for the CDR3 is TGTGCCATCAGTAGGGCGAGCACAGATACGCAGTATTTT.